This T cell receptor (beta chain) was identified during a study of T-cell memory formation after mild COVID-19. Findings and limits, study-wide: Memory from before infection featured some responding clones, which suggests cross-reactive memory joined. Most CD4+ clones that shrank were in CM and EM, while CD8+ ones turned up in EMRA. Clones contracting over day 15 to 85 were CD4/CD8 balanced, with later expanders leaning CD4+.

CDR3 length: 14 amino acids. Germline trimming cut 6 bases from V and 1 base from J; bases unmatched to any gene: 3. TCRdb passed the 5' RACE reads through MiXCR, listing each CDR3 protein once. Counted here are about 430,000 distinct CDR3 sequences, roughly 17% occurring once; the ten biggest clones make up around a fifth. This clonotype was picked up a small number of times. The antigen remains unidentified. V is TRBV12-3 or TRBV12-4 and J is TRBJ2-3; 8 bases align to TRBD1. What was sequenced was PBMCs or a T cell subset sorted from them (not recorded which). This sequence originates from a man aged 18 to 35 who had mild COVID-19 (a few samples of this study predate the infection). Cell type and time point are not known. The CDR3: CASSRGQGTDTQYF. The DNA of the CDR3 is TGTGCCAGCAGCCGGGGACAGGGCACAGATACGCAGTATTTT.